What follows is one TCR beta chain and its context. Its specificity is not known. The data were obtained in a study of CXCR3-negative and CXCR3-positive naive CD8 T cells. General study results and limits: Naive CXCR3-negative cells resembled naive CXCR3-positive cells in TRBV-TRBJ usage; memory cells differed. Researchers report that CXCR3-positive naive cells carry more hydrophobic TRB CDR3s than CXCR3-negative naive cells. Naive subsets expressed similar surface CD5; TRB CDR3 features served to infer TCR strength.

Sorts that each held 280,000 or so cells were run in triplicate for every CD8+ T cell subset. TRB cDNA was prepared as libraries by UMI-labeled 5' RACE. After re-calling the 5' RACE reads, TCRdb lists one entry per CDR3 protein, DNA absent. This repertoire comprises under 60,000 distinct CDR3 sequences; its ten largest clones make up 0.56%. CDR1 is ENHRY, CDR2 SYGVKD, per germline. The CDR3 is 14 amino acids. The sequenced sample was naive CXCR3+ CD8+ T cells from blood. The subset here: CD45RO-CCR7+CD27+CD95- naive CD8+ T cells expressing CXCR3 (TNR3+). The V gene is TRBV10-3, the J gene TRBJ2-1; TCRdb's D gene call, TRBD1, goes unchecked for lack of DNA. The sequence came from a human donor in good health. Some clones in this sample may be carry-over from other donors' samples. CDR3: CAIGGGTMYNEQFF.